Included here is one TCR beta chain sequence, with context. Per germline, CDR1 SNHLY and CDR2 FYNNEI. The CDR3 is 15 residues long. V lost 7 bases to trimming and J lost 2 bases, with 15 bases between them. These data are taken from a study of cytomegalovirus exposure and HLA in healthy donors. The study ran its PCR with 60 Vbeta and 13 Jbeta primers. Generated by immunoSEQ multiplex PCR, the TCRdb table keeps only in-frame clones and is missing some. Among roughly 160,000 clones, 73% were seen once, and the ten largest hold 5% to 6.5%. This clonotype was sampled from a woman in her late teens or twenties in good health and CMV-seropositive. The chain recombines TRBV2 with TRBJ1-5; a weak D match, TRBD1 (5 bases). The sequencing input was PBMCs. The CDR3 DNA reads TGTGCCAGCACATCGGGGGTTGAAGGCAATCAGCCCCAGCATTTT. This codes for CASTSGVEGNQPQHF.